This TCR beta chain came from a study of cytomegalovirus exposure and HLA in healthy donors (dated by TCRdb to between 2016 and 2019). The study in broad terms: An earlier analysis of approximately 640 of the donors reported more than 250 Gb of sequence data and more than 90 million unique TCR beta sequences from about 179 million T cells. An early release covering more than 500 HLA-typed donors comprised roughly 300 gigabases of sequencing data and roughly 85 million unique TCR sequences. The genetic ancestry cluster associated with self-reported Caucasian donors included over 80% of the roughly 400 genotyped donors. The study was designed to test whether signatures of past pathogen exposure could be identified by cataloging public T cell receptors. The study profiled the T cell repertoires of about 640 subjects by immunosequencing and related them to cytomegalovirus serostatus. Along with the approximately 700-subject first cohort, a separate validation cohort of over a hundred different subjects was used. To predict cytomegalovirus infection status, the study brought together high-throughput TCR immunosequencing, statistical association of individual TCRs with disease status, and machine learning. A later analysis re-analyzed previously published TCR beta repertoires from 550 to 700 donors and added high-resolution HLA genotyping to study TCR occurrence patterns. Rather than using new phenotypic data, the later analysis identified candidate immune exposures from TCR beta sequences and from how often those sequences occurred across donors. An earlier analysis of approximately 500 of the donors applied high-throughput TCR beta sequencing to assess whether each TCR beta V gene segment acted as functional or pseudogenic. Donor age, sex, ethnicity and CMV serostatus were collected together with the repertoire data. Genome-wide SNP genotypes for about 55% of the 666 donors were used in a later genetic analysis, which treated that subset as a discovery cohort. All discovery cohort repertoires had been generated on a single sequencing platform. HLA typing covered class I and class II loci at four-digit resolution. The number of typed donors differed by locus: 629-630 for A, B, C, DRB1 and DQB1; 500 to 550 for DQA1; about 600 for DPA1; and 450 to 480 for DPB1. Four to six DR-DQ haplotypes were handled as single units for association and clustering, since linkage in the cohort was strong. Among some 400 genotyped donors of the cohort, an average of roughly 230,000 unique TCR beta nucleotide sequences was sequenced per donor, of which 15% to 20% were non-productive.

This clone was recorded once. No cognate antigen has been identified for it. No quality values exist for individual bases; no much larger clone is one base distant. Here is what the overall study found, with its caveats: CMV serostatus was the only immune exposure information available for the cohort. According to a later analysis, most CMV-associated TCR beta chains appeared to be HLA-restricted, and the HLA associations seemed to be driven largely by CMV exposure. The classifier was reported to diagnose cytomegalovirus status with high specificity and sensitivity in both the original cohort and the validation cohort. A later analysis associated 16,951 TCR beta sequences with specific HLA alleles at a false discovery rate of 0.05. A later analysis found that TCR association rates varied across HLA loci, with DRB1 alleles showing the most associated TCRs and HLA-C alleles the fewest. This cohort had only TCR beta chains sequenced, and the lack of alpha or paired-chain data limited which features could be detected. In vitro tests confirmed that three of the cytomegalovirus-associated TCR beta chains recognize cytomegalovirus antigens. A later genetic analysis reported fewer N-insertions in productive TCRs among donors in an Asian-associated ancestry cluster than the approximately 670-donor mean. Most TCR sequences were observed very rarely across donors, whereas some public TCRs were present in many individuals. Linkage disequilibrium might explain the correlated functional status among segregating V segments, but an unknown experimental factor could not be ruled out. Because counts were too low, approximately 15 rarely observed V segments, including chromosome 9 orphons, were excluded from the earlier analysis of under 650 of the donors. In a later genetic analysis, a missense DCLRE1C variant was associated with V-gene and J-gene trimming of TCR beta chains, and the association was replicated in an independent cohort. Because HLA typing was missing for some donors at each locus, association tests included only the typed subset. When HLA alleles, especially DR and DQ, strongly co-occurred, attributing TCR associations to individual alleles was difficult. A cluster of highly shared sequence variants was judged likely to be a technical artifact of the sequencing pipeline. Some IMGT-functional V segments, including TRBV6-2 and TRBV6-3, could not be distinguished by the 87-base-pair reads and were therefore excluded. A later analysis reported that several top co-occurrence clusters appeared linked to parvovirus B19, influenza, CMV and Epstein-Barr virus. The study gave a list of under 200 TCR beta chains associated with cytomegalovirus. Compared with equally common non-associated chains, HLA-associated TCR beta chains in a later analysis were more clonally expanded and had lower generation probabilities. Broadly in line with IMGT annotations, most TCR beta V segments showed up in productive rearrangements about 87% or about 30% of the time in an earlier analysis of some 590 of the donors. The authors suggested that the approach could potentially be generalized to other disease states and immunological phenotypes. Roughly uniform sequencing depth across donors was assumed in presence/absence analyses, although this assumption may not hold. A further reported finding was that TCR beta sequences accurately predicted the HLA-A and HLA-B alleles for most subjects in the first cohort.

Libraries were made using the immunoSEQ multiplex PCR assay. For the multiplex PCR, a mixture combining 60 forward primers for TCR Vbeta segments and 13 reverse primers for TCR Jbeta segments was used. The CDR3 region of rearranged TCR beta genes was amplified from genomic DNA by a multiplex PCR assay. The amplified TCR beta libraries were sequenced on the Illumina HiSeq System as 87-base-pair reads. The paper's processing steps were these. In a later analysis, around 80 million unique TCR beta chains were counted across the roughly 670 repertoires, and approximately 11 million of these chains were shared by at least two donors. A nearest-neighbor algorithm error-corrected the raw reads and collapsed the reads into unique sequences, merging closely related sequences to remove PCR and sequencing errors. To assign V, D and J gene segments, CDR3 sequences were aligned to IMGT reference sequences. For a sequence to be retained, a match of at least six nucleotides was required to both a V gene segment and a J gene segment. Rearrangements were classified as productive when the CDR3 lacked stop codons and remained in frame with V and J, and all other rearrangements were classified as non-productive. CDR3 was defined according to IMGT convention as the region running from the second conserved V-encoded cysteine to the conserved J-encoded phenylalanine. The earlier analysis of about 620 of the donors excluded sequences that lacked an unambiguous match to a single V gene segment. An earlier analysis of several hundred of the donors called V segments functional above 56.7% productive rearrangements and segregating when the between-donor standard deviation exceeded 5%. To diagnose cytomegalovirus status from the catalog of TCR beta chain sequences, a statistical classification framework was built. A later analysis assigned V and J genes by comparing TCR nucleotide sequences with IMGT/GENE-DB human TR gene sequences. A later analysis assigned CDR3 sequences and most-parsimonious VDJ recombination scenarios with the TCRdist pipeline. In a later analysis, each TCR beta chain was defined by its CDR3 amino acid sequence together with its V-gene family, and reads without a unique V-gene family were excluded. To address suspected cross-contamination and a sequencing artifact, a later analysis removed over 500 highly shared, low-generation-probability nucleotide sequences. A later analysis calculated a clonal expansion index for each public chain from normalized within-repertoire ranks of inferred template counts. Generation probabilities in a later analysis came from a VDJ recombination model fitted to out-of-frame rearrangements, and those results were checked against IGoR. A later analysis scored TCR-TCR, TCR-HLA and TCR-CMV co-occurrence with hypergeometric tests, applying a repertoire-size bias correction to TCR pairs. False discovery rates were estimated in a later analysis by permuting HLA or CMV assignments 20 times. A later analysis grouped co-occurring TCRs with DBSCAN, adding TCRdist sequence similarity when clustering within HLA-allele-positive subsets. Co-occurrence clustering excluded repertoires with fewer than 30,000 or more than 120,000 public chains, plus five with anomalous nucleotide sharing. Drawn from immuneACCESS, this table holds only the in-frame rearrangements with V and J called that TCRdb kept. Clones are partly lost; checked studies trace under half to an unresolved V gene and leave the rest unexplained. The D gene and trimming were derived from the DNA, and the V and J assignments and clone size from that table. For this sample there are under 150,000 clones; approximately 80% appear just once. Jointly, the top ten make up around 2.6% of the sample.

The cohort was made up of 666 healthy bone marrow donors. Cohort members were all nominally healthy when sampled, although unrecorded immune exposures were likely present. The donor tested CMV seronegative and was one of the 352 seronegative cohort members. Every donor gave a peripheral blood sample, and the peripheral blood mononuclear cells from that sample were used for TCR beta sequencing. Genomic DNA was extracted from the blood cell samples with the Qiagen DNeasy Blood Extraction Kit. Spanning cysteine to phenylalanine, the CDR3 consists of 14 amino acids. This entry keeps only the CDR3 DNA: 42 bases, framed from base 1. The germline V and J ends show losses of 4 bases and 4 bases respectively, and no gene match explains 4 bases of the junction. Reading the germline V gene gives CDR1 MGHRA and CDR2 YSYEKL.

This receptor was identified in a woman younger than 35 in good health and CMV-seronegative. Rearrangement joined TRBV4-1 to TRBJ2-4, with 7 middle bases fitting TRBD1. Sequencing input: PBMCs. In nucleotides, the sequence is TGCGCCAGCAGCCTAGGGACAGCAAAAAACATTCAGTACTTC. It codes for CASSLGTAKNIQYF.